These 10 T cell receptor beta chains were sequenced from one sample in a study of blood T cells in healthy people across ages. With a J-beta primer mix and a sample-barcoded 5' primer, a second PCR ran 7 to 11 cycles. Via MiXCR, TCRdb re-called the 5' RACE reads, giving one row per CDR3 protein. Among over a million distinct CDR3 sequences listed, 40% to 50% were seen once. The sequenced sample was blood. Receptors originate from a woman between 18 and 29 years old in good health.

This clonotype was counted ten times or more. The chain links TRBV18 to TRBJ2-7, with D perhaps TRBD2 (6 bases). The germline V and J ends were trimmed by 0 bases and 0 bases, with 6 bases remaining between them. The CDR3 is 14 residues long. The germline CDR1 and CDR2 sequences are KGHSH and LQKENI. CDR3 nucleotide sequence: TGTGCCAGCTCACCACCAGCGGGCTCCTACGAGCAGTACTTC. Protein sequence: CASSPPAGSYEQYF.

This clonotype occurred a few times. The V and J genes are TRBV6-5 and TRBJ2-4, with TRBD2 as a possible D gene (5 bases). The J call may be faulty, since TRBJ2-7 better matches the DNA end. CDR3 length: 16 residues. The germline gives CDR1 MNHEY, CDR2 SVGAGI. The CDR3 sequence: CASRPSGPRGSYEQYF. The CDR3 DNA reads TGTGCCAGCAGGCCGTCCGGGCCACGAGGGTCTTACGAGCAGTACTTC.

The CDR3 coding sequence is TGTGCCCTCTTTGGGGACACTGAAGCTTTCTTT. Encoded protein: CALFGDTEAFF. The chain carries TRBV6-1 and TRBJ1-1; D is ambiguous. V was cut by 11 bases and J by 3 bases, with 10 bases left in between. Germline V gene data show CDR1 as MNHNS and CDR2 as SASEGT. The CDR3 spans 11 residues.

J is TRBJ2-7 and V is TRBV5-1; the D gene is possibly TRBD2 (6 bases). The CDR3 covers 14 residues. Per the germline V gene, CDR1 is SGHRS and CDR2 is YFSETQ. Trimming stripped 1 base from V and 3 bases from J, with 11 bases between. CDR3 DNA: TGCGCCAGCAGCTTGAAGGAGGGCTACTACGAGCAGTACTTC. It is translated as CASSLKEGYYEQYF.

This clonotype has only a few counts. The CDR3 DNA sequence: TGTGCCAGCAGCCAACCCTCCGACAGGCATAGCTCCTACGAGCAGTACTTC. It specifies CASSQPSDRHSSYEQYF. The V call is TRBV3-1, the J call TRBJ2-7, with TRBD1 as a possible D gene (6 bases). V was trimmed by 2 bases and J by 0 bases, leaving 17 bases between them. Germline values: CDR1 LGHDT, CDR2 YNNKEL (reference sequence). This CDR3 spans 17 amino acids.

This clonotype was counted between two and nine times. The gene calls are TRBV20-1 and TRBJ2-5, with a possible D match to TRBD2 (5 bases). This CDR3 comprises 14 residues. Trimming removed 4 bases at V and 5 bases at J, with 17 bases between. Germline V lookup: CDR1 DFQATT, CDR2 SNEGSKA (reference sequence). CDR3 DNA: TGCAGTGCTATTCGCCGGGAAAGAGGGGAGACCCAGTACTTC. Translating gives CSAIRRERGETQYF.

The chain has TRBV5-6 and TRBJ2-7; 7 nucleotides agree with TRBD2. CDR1 is SGHDT, CDR2 YYEEEE, per germline. After removal of 1 base from V and 3 bases from J, the junction contained 13 bases not matched to a gene. The CDR3 is made up of 17 amino acids. CDR3 loop: CASSLYLAEAPGYEQYF. The CDR3 DNA reads TGTGCCAGCAGCTTGTATCTAGCGGAGGCACCAGGCTACGAGCAGTACTTC.

The chain carries TRBV20-1 and TRBJ2-4; 8 nucleotides line up with TRBD1. J lost 0 bases, V lost 1 base, and 8 bases had no gene match. The CDR3 has 17 residues. CDR1 and CDR2 (germline): DFQATT, SNEGSKA (reference sequence). CDR3 residues: CSARVEGQGLAKNIQYF. DNA for the CDR3: TGCAGTGCTAGAGTAGAAGGACAGGGACTAGCCAAAAACATTCAGTACTTC.

The chain links TRBV9 to TRBJ1-2; D may be TRBD1 (5 bases). The CDR3 length is 15 residues. The V end lost 4 bases, the J end lost 4 bases, and 17 bases lay between the germline ends. Germline CDR1 reads SGDLS; CDR2 reads YYNGEE. CDR3 bases: TGTGCCAGCAGCACGAGCGGGGGAGAGGTCTATGGCTACACCTTC. Its translation: CASSTSGGEVYGYTF.

The chain is built from TRBV20-1 and TRBJ2-4; TRBD2 matches at 11 bases. The CDR3 loop spans 17 amino acids. From germline, CDR1 is DFQATT and CDR2 SNEGSKA (reference sequence). V lost 4 bases, J lost 4 bases, and 12 bases stayed unmatched. Here the CDR3 DNA reads TGCAGTGCTAAGCTACAAGGGCCTAGCGGGGGGAAAAACATTCAGTACTTC. Encoded protein: CSAKLQGPSGGKNIQYF.